This T cell receptor beta chain is from a study of blood T cell repertoires in COVID-19. The CDR3 consists of 14 residues. Germline assignment: CDR1 LGHDT and CDR2 YNNKEL (reference sequence). Between the trimmed V and J ends, which lost 1 base and 2 bases, there was a span of 8 bases. The repertoire was sequenced with immunoSEQ multiplex PCR; TCRdb's copy has only in-frame clones and lacks some. The data show roughly 180,000 clones, roughly 83% seen once. The receptor comes from a woman aged 45-65 years who had recovered from COVID-19. The V gene is TRBV3-1 (or the pseudogene TRBV3-2), the J gene TRBJ1-2, with D perhaps TRBD1 (5 bases). Sequencing used PBMCs or T cells enriched from blood (not recorded which). The CDR3 nucleotides read TGTGCCAGCAGCCAAGTACAGGAGAACTATGGCTACACCTTC. Protein product: CASSQVQENYGYTF.